The clone carrying this TCR beta chain has just a few counts. Antigen: not known. This CDR3 contains 13 residues. With 3 bases clipped from V and 6 bases from J, the junction kept 3 bases outside the gene matches. The germline V gene has CDR1 DFQATT and CDR2 SNEGSKA (reference sequence). This sample is drawn from a study of T cells in Graves' hyperthyroidism and ophthalmopathy. Findings of the study overall: Ophthalmopathy was distinguished from stable hyperthyroidism by 13 V-J signatures. Ophthalmopathy was model-predicted a median roughly 6.2 months pre-onset.

Uncontrolled infections, other autoimmune diseases, pregnancy or lactation led to exclusion of patients. TCR beta CDR3 regions were amplified from RNA transcripts. Using the HTBI primer set, a first-round RT-PCR was run on the TCR CDR3. TCRdb re-derived calls from the multiplex PCR reads in MiXCR, one entry per CDR3 protein. The sample shows 350,000 or so distinct CDR3 sequences, 18% of them seen only once. The V call is TRBV20-1, the J call TRBJ2-2, with 8 bases fitting TRBD2. The sequencing input was blood. This receptor was obtained from a woman in her forties or fifties with Graves' hyperthyroidism. This CDR3 is CSASGRAPGELFF. CDR3 sequence (DNA): TGCAGTGCTAGCGGGAGGGCCCCCGGGGAGCTGTTTTTT.